The present T cell receptor (beta chain) was sequenced within a study of CD8+ T cells in alopecia areata. For the study at large: Treated individuals took tofacitinib by mouth, 5 to 10 mg twice daily. Disease severity was quantified as SALT score of affected scalp area.

About this clone: What it binds is unknown.

Described treatment: oral pan-JAK inhibitor, 5-10 mg twice daily. PBMCs provided sorted CD4+ and CD8+ T cells. Trimming at V came to 1 base and at J to 2 bases, leaving 4 bases not matched to a gene. This CDR3 is built from 16 residues. Germline V CDR1 and CDR2: SGHAT, FQNNGV. Findings and limits, study-wide: In lesional scalp, particularly from alopecia totalis/universalis, clonality was higher than in normal scalp.

Once RNA had been extracted, it was reverse transcribed into cDNA to act as the sequencing template. TCRdb keeps only in-frame clones here, not all; method: immunoSEQ multiplex PCR. The table has 150,000 to 200,000 clones, roughly 60% seen once. The material sequenced was CD4+ T cells sorted from blood, taken at roughly week 49, from a patient treated with tofacitinib. This receptor was identified in a human donor with alopecia areata. The V and J genes are TRBV11-2 and TRBJ2-5, with 10 bases identical to TRBD2. CDR3 amino acids: CASSLGSSGGQETQYF. In DNA, the CDR3 is TGTGCCAGCAGCTTAGGTTCTAGCGGGGGTCAAGAGACCCAGTACTTC.